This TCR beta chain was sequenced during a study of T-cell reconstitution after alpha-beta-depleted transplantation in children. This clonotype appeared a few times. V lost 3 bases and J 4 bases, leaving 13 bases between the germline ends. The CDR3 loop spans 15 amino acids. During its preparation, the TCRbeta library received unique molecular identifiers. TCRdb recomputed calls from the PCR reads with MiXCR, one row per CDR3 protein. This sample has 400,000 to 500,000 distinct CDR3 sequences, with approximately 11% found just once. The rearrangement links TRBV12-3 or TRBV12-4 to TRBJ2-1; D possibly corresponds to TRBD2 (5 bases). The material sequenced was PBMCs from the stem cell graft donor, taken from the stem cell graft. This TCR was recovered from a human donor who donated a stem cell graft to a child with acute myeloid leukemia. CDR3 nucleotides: TGTGCCAGCAGTTTGATAGGGTCGGGATACAATGAGCAGTTCTTC. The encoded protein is CASSLIGSGYNEQFF.